This TCR beta chain stems from a study of beta chain features in type 1 diabetes. CDR1 SGHTA and CDR2 FQGNSA come from the germline V gene. This CDR3 comprises 16 residues. The V segment lost 1 base and the J segment 2 bases; nucleotides outside the gene matches: 3. Study-wide results and limits: When Type 1 diabetes patients were examined, their TCRB CDR3s proved moderately but significantly shorter in all four CD4+ subsets.

Expressed TCRB transcripts got sequenced, as all isolated RNA was reverse transcribed. Sequencing used immunoSEQ multiplex PCR; TCRdb keeps in-frame clones, though not all of them. Of approximately 600,000 clones listed, around 12% are singletons. This clone was seen a handful of times. Its antigen is currently unknown. Material: naive CD4+ T cells from blood. This chain uses TRBV7-2 with TRBJ2-1; 9 bases map to TRBD2. The origin of this receptor is a man aged 25 to 40 with type 1 diabetes. The DNA for the CDR3 is TGTGCCAGCAGCTTAGAAGGCGGGGGGGCCTACAATGAGCAGTTCTTC. As protein: CASSLEGGGAYNEQFF. The full variable domain, its missing parts supplied by reference TRBV7-2 and TRBJ2-1, is GAGVSQSPSNKVTEKGKDVELRCDPISGHTALYWYRQSLGQGLEFLIYFQGNSAPDKSGLPSDRFSAERTGGSVSTLTIQRTQQEDSAVYLCASSLEGGGAYNEQFFGPGTRLTVL.